Listed below are T cell receptor beta chains from one sample, sequenced in a study of blood T cells in healthy people across ages. TCRdb called the 5' RACE reads again in MiXCR, with one record for every CDR3 protein. This table holds roughly 1,000,000 distinct CDR3 sequences, around 27% found once. The same specimen was also included in a second study, on T cells of mothers and their children.

The sequenced sample consisted of blood. These receptors were taken from a girl aged 2 to 10 in good health. The CDR3 runs from the conserved cysteine through the conserved F or W. A D gene is named only where the DNA matches it firmly. Clone size, where shown, is once, few, many, or a class for clones that have expanded.

clone_size j_call v_call d_call cdr3_nt cdr3_aa
few TRBJ2-7 TRBV11-2 - TGTGCCAGCAGCCGAGCAGGGGGGGTCACCTACGAGCAGTACTTC CASSRAGGVTYEQYF
- TRBJ1-2 TRBV20-1 - TGCAGTATAAACACCGGGTACACCTTC CSINTGYTF
many TRBJ2-7 TRBV28 - TGTGCCAGCAGTTTTGCGACGCTCGCGGAGCAGTACTTC CASSFATLAEQYF
- TRBJ2-5 TRBV6-2/TRBV6-3 TRBD1 TGTGCCAGCAGCTCCGGGACAGGGGGTCAAGAGACCCAGTACTTC CASSSGTGGQETQYF
few TRBJ1-6 TRBV5-4 TRBD1 TGTGCCAGCAGCGGACAGGGCGCGTATTCACCCCTCCACTTT CASSGQGAYSPLHF
few TRBJ2-7 TRBV11-3 - TGTGCCAGCAGCTTAGTTACATGGTCTTTGTCCTACGAGCAGTACTTC CASSLVTWSLSYEQYF
few TRBJ2-7 TRBV5-1 - TGCGCCAGCAGCTTCTCACCCGCCTACGAGCAGTACTTC CASSFSPAYEQYF
- TRBJ2-2 TRBV4-1 - TGCGCCAGCAGCCAAAGTTTGGGCTACCTAGACACCGGGGAGCTGTTTTTT CASSQSLGYLDTGELFF
- TRBJ2-7 TRBV29-1 - TGCAGCGTTGGGGGAATCGGGGTGTTGTACGAGCAGTACTTC CSVGGIGVLYEQYF
- TRBJ2-3 TRBV7-2 TRBD2 TGTGCCAGCAGCTGGCGACTAGCGGGAGGCAGCACAGATACGCAGTATTTT CASSWRLAGGSTDTQYF
- TRBJ1-4 TRBV27 - TGTGCCAGCAGTCCAACGCAGACAGAAGTGCGGGAAAAACTGTTTTTT CASSPTQTEVREKLFF
few TRBJ1-2 TRBV7-9 TRBD1 TGTGCCAGCAGCGCGGACAGGGCGACCGAAATTAACTATGGCTACACCTTC CASSADRATEINYGYTF
- TRBJ1-2 TRBV5-1 TRBD1 TGCGCCAGCAGCCCGGGGGACAGCGAGAACTATGGCTACACCTTC CASSPGDSENYGYTF
- TRBJ2-5 TRBV20-1 - TGCAGTGCTGGTTCACTGGGGTACCAAGAGACCCAGTACTTC CSAGSLGYQETQYF
- TRBJ1-4 TRBV5-8 - TGTGCCAGCAGCCCTGGCGGATATGGCTATGAAAAACTGTTTTTT CASSPGGYGYEKLFF
- TRBJ2-5 TRBV7-2 - TGTGCCAGCAGCCTGGCCGGGGCGGTGCAAGAGACCCAGTACTTC CASSLAGAVQETQYF
few TRBJ1-4 TRBV7-9 - TGTGCCAGCGACCTCAGTTCAACTAATGAAAAACTGTTTTTT CASDLSSTNEKLFF
- TRBJ2-7 TRBV12-3/TRBV12-4 - TGTGCCAGCACTACAGGGCTCGAACCGGGTGAGCAGTACTTC CASTTGLEPGEQYF
few TRBJ1-2 TRBV28 - TGTGCCAGCAGCTCCTCTACTAACTATGGCTACACCTTC CASSSSTNYGYTF
- TRBJ2-1 TRBV11-2 TRBD1 TGTGCCAGCGACGGGACAGACCCCAATGAGCAGTTCTTC CASDGTDPNEQFF
few TRBJ2-1 TRBV5-1 TRBD2 TGCGCCAGCAGCTTGGCCGAGAATAGCGGGGACCACAATGAGCAGTTCTTC CASSLAENSGDHNEQFF
many TRBJ2-1 TRBV19 TRBD1 TGTGCCAGTAGTTTGACAGGGAACTACAATGAGCAGTTCTTC CASSLTGNYNEQFF
- TRBJ2-1 TRBV29-1 - TGCAGCGTTTTAGGGAACTACAATGAGCAGTTCTTC CSVLGNYNEQFF
few TRBJ2-7 TRBV6-5 - TGTGCCAGCAGTTCCGCCCGGGAACCCTCCTACGAGCAGTACTTC CASSSAREPSYEQYF
few TRBJ2-3 TRBV28 - TGTGCCAGCACCCCGGACCGGGAAGGCCGCACAGATACGCAGTATTTT CASTPDREGRTDTQYF
few TRBJ1-4 TRBV7-6 - TGTGCCAGCAGCTTGGCACGGGGGAAACTGTTTTTT CASSLARGKLFF
few TRBJ2-2 TRBV12-3/TRBV12-4 TRBD2 TGTGCCAGCAGTTTGGATAGCGGGGCGAACACCGGGGAGCTGTTTTTT CASSLDSGANTGELFF
- TRBJ2-1 TRBV29-1 TRBD2 TGCAGCGTAAAGAGGGAGGGCAGGCCTCTACCCCGGGATGAGCAGTTCTTC CSVKREGRPLPRDEQFF
few TRBJ2-7 TRBV28 - TGTGCCAGCAGTTCGACGCGGTCAGGGTCTTACGGCGAGCAGTACTTC CASSSTRSGSYGEQYF
- TRBJ2-5 TRBV6-1 TRBD2 TGTGCCAGCAGTAGAAATGAGGGACTAGCGGGAGAGGAGACCCAGTACTTC CASSRNEGLAGEETQYF
- TRBJ2-3 TRBV12-3/TRBV12-4 TRBD2 TGTGCCAGCACGACCACTAGCGGCTACGATACGCAGTATTTT CASTTTSGYDTQYF
- TRBJ1-5 TRBV28 - TGTGCCAGCACGGAGCAGTTCAATCAGCCCCAGCATTTT CASTEQFNQPQHF
- TRBJ1-1 TRBV6-2/TRBV6-3 - TGTGCCAGCAGTTATTTTGAGCGCCGGTCTCAAGCTTTCTTT CASSYFERRSQAFF
- TRBJ2-7 TRBV9 TRBD1 TGTGCCAGCAGCGTAGAAGGGACAGCCTTAAACGAGCAGTACTTC CASSVEGTALNEQYF
- TRBJ2-5 TRBV12-3/TRBV12-4 TRBD2 TGTGCCAGCAGCCGTGGGACTAGCGGGAGCACGGAGACCCAGTACTTC CASSRGTSGSTETQYF
few TRBJ2-4 TRBV7-8 - TGTGCCAGCAGCTTCTGGGGGAGTGGGGACATTCAGTACTTC CASSFWGSGDIQYF
few TRBJ2-2 TRBV2 - TGTGCCAGCAGTGATGGCCGATATGGTACCGGGGAGCTGTTTTTT CASSDGRYGTGELFF
- TRBJ2-1 TRBV12-3/TRBV12-4 - TGTGCCAGCAGTTTCCCTACCCGGGATTCCAATCATGAGCAGTTCTTC CASSFPTRDSNHEQFF
- TRBJ2-1 TRBV7-2 - TGTGCCAGCAGCGGGGGTCTCTCCTACAATGAGCAGTTCTTC CASSGGLSYNEQFF
- TRBJ2-2 TRBV7-9 TRBD1 TGTGCCAGCAGCTTAAGAACAGGGGGCAACACCGGGGAGCTGTTTTTT CASSLRTGGNTGELFF
few TRBJ2-5 TRBV28 TRBD2 TGTGCCAGCAGTTTACGTTGGCGGGAGGTGTCCCAAGAGACCCAGTACTTC CASSLRWREVSQETQYF
- TRBJ1-6 TRBV7-3 - TGTGCCAGCAGACCATGGACCGTGAGCTCCTATAATTCACCCCTCCACTTT CASRPWTVSSYNSPLHF
once TRBJ1-2 TRBV7-9 - TGTGCCAGCAGCCTGACCCGGACCGGCTATGGCTACACCTTC CASSLTRTGYGYTF
- TRBJ2-1 TRBV28 - TGTGCCATCTCCCGGCCCAATGAGCAGTTCTTC CAISRPNEQFF
few TRBJ2-1 TRBV6-1 - TGTGCCAGCAGAATTGAAAGGGCGAACGATGAGCAGTTCTTC CASRIERANDEQFF
few TRBJ1-1 TRBV5-1 - TGCGCCAGCAGCCTCGAAGGGGGGAGGGCGGACACTGAAGCTTTCTTT CASSLEGGRADTEAFF
- TRBJ2-1 TRBV12-3/TRBV12-4 - TGTGCCAGCAGCGCTAGTGGGGGGAAGGAGCAGTTCTTC CASSASGGKEQFF
- TRBJ2-1 TRBV9 - TGTGCCAGCAGCTCCACAGATTACAATGAGCAGTTCTTC CASSSTDYNEQFF
- TRBJ2-2 TRBV6-4 TRBD1 TGTGCCAGCAGTGCGACCGGGACAGCTACCACCGGGGAGCTGTTTTTT CASSATGTATTGELFF
- TRBJ2-3 TRBV9 TRBD2 TGTGCCAGCAGCGTACTAGCGGTCACAGATACGCAGTATTTT CASSVLAVTDTQYF
- TRBJ2-2 TRBV5-1 TRBD2 TGCGCCAGCAGCTTGGACGGAATACCGGGACTAGCGGGGGCCACCGGGGAGCTGTTTTTT CASSLDGIPGLAGATGELFF
- TRBJ2-5 TRBV7-2 - TGTGCCAGCAGCCTTGACGTGACTCTGACCCAGTACTTC CASSLDVTLTQYF
- TRBJ1-2 TRBV2 - TGTGCCAGCAGTGGCAGGGACTATGGCTACACCTTC CASSGRDYGYTF
- TRBJ2-3 TRBV11-2 - TGTGCCAGCAGCTTCCAGGGGGGTAAGGGTGTCTTAGATACGCAGTATTTT CASSFQGGKGVLDTQYF
- TRBJ2-7 TRBV29-1 - TGCAGCGTTGAATGGCTCGGGACGGGAACCTACGAGCAGTACTTC CSVEWLGTGTYEQYF
few TRBJ2-1 TRBV20-1 - TGCAGTGCTAGCCCCTCCGTTGGAAATGAGCAGTTCTTC CSASPSVGNEQFF
few TRBJ2-3 TRBV9 TRBD2 TGTGCCAGCGGGGGACTAGGAACAGATACGCAGTATTTT CASGGLGTDTQYF
- TRBJ2-1 TRBV5-1 - TGCGCCAGCAGCCTCGAGGGGGGGCCGCGTGAGCAGTTCTTC CASSLEGGPREQFF
- TRBJ2-7 TRBV6-6 - TGTGCCAGCAGTTGGGGAAACAGGGTCTCCTACGAGCAGTACTTC CASSWGNRVSYEQYF
- TRBJ2-4 TRBV29-1 - TGCAGCGTTGGGGGGGGAGACAGGGTGGACATTCAGTACTTC CSVGGGDRVDIQYF